Described below is a single T cell receptor beta chain sequence and its context. The antigen it binds to is not known. Base-call qualities are not available, and no considerably larger clone is one nucleotide away. Reading from cysteine to phenylalanine, the CDR3 counts 14 amino acids. CDR3 DNA is the only sequence kept; it has 42 bases, read in frame from the first base. Between the V and J ends, shortened by 2 bases and 7 bases respectively, the junction contains 10 bases. CDR1 SGHNT and CDR2 YYREEE were looked up in the germline V gene (reference sequence). TCRbeta CDR3 regions were amplified from genomic DNA using the immunoSEQ Assay, a bias-controlled multiplex PCR. In the original analysis: Within the assay, amplification of reference gene primers was used to estimate how many nucleated cells each sample contained. To quantify the absolute abundance of each unique TCRbeta CDR3 rearrangement, sequence reads were collapsed and filtered. For each sample, productive Simpson clonality was calculated by taking the square root of Simpson's diversity index across productive rearrangements. TCRdb mirrors the immuneACCESS table, restricted to in-frame sequences. Some clones are absent from its copies; in checked studies, under half trace to an unresolved V gene, and the reason for the others is unknown. D and trimming were read from the DNA, whereas the V and J calls and clone size are those reported in that table. For this sample there are about 130,000 clones; approximately 88% appear just once. The ten largest clones add up to around 12% of the sample.

This entry belongs to a study of blood T cell repertoires in COVID-19 (dated by TCRdb to about 2020). Looking at the study overall: Samples covering the acute and convalescent phases of COVID-19 were provided by collaborators in the United States, Italy and Spain. The prospective study material was composed of cDNA or gDNA derived from T cells, B-cell-depleted T cells, or PBMCs. Samples were obtained from the ongoing ImmuneRACE study (first 160 participants) and from 1,254 subjects provided by 6 global collaborators. The repertoires were released in a freely available public database meant as a resource for research on the immune response to SARS-CoV-2. Deeply sampled blood TCRbeta repertoires from subjects exposed to, actively infected with, or recovered from COVID-19 were included in the dataset. Where available, HLA class I and class II types were taken from metadata supplied by the sample provider and were not determined by assay-based typing. The sample metadata nearly always contained a de-identified subject ID, COVID-19 status, age in years and sex.

Broader findings and caveats from the paper: The amount of clinical and demographic metadata varied by source and participant and was provided uncurated.

Another Seattle source contributed samples from volunteer blood donors who had recovered from COVID-19. The collaborating institutions used their own protocols to collect whole blood in K2EDTA tubes. Collaborator samples were shipped for TCRbeta analysis as frozen whole blood, isolated PBMCs, or DNA extracted from either sample type. The sample was peripheral blood. The V and J segments used are TRBV5-4 and TRBJ1-6; the D gene remains uncertain. The TCR sequence derives from a woman in her thirties who had recovered from COVID-19. The CDR3 in this case is CASSFEDTNSPLHF. The DNA sequence follows: TGTGCCAGCAGCTTCGAAGACACCAATTCACCCCTCCACTTT.